The entry that follows covers one T cell receptor (beta chain) sequence. The data derive from a study of blood T cell repertoires in COVID-19. Study-level information: Sources were T cells, B-cell-depleted T cells, or PBMCs; the material itself was cDNA or gDNA.

The repertoire was sequenced with immunoSEQ multiplex PCR; TCRdb's copy has only in-frame clones and lacks some. Of almost 350,000 clones detected, more than 70% appear once; the ten largest clones hold around 4%. This CDR3 is built from 15 residues. In germline, CDR1 is SGHAT, CDR2 FQNNGV. V gave up 5 bases and J gave up 2 bases; unmatched junction bases: 4. This receptor was taken from a woman aged 60 to 75 with COVID-19, enrolled during active disease. The V and J genes are TRBV11-2 and TRBJ1-2; 11 nucleotides match TRBD1. Material for sequencing was peripheral blood. In DNA, the CDR3 is TGTGCCAGCAGCCCCAGGACAGGGGGCAACTATGGCTACACCTTC. The encoded protein is CASSPRTGGNYGYTF.